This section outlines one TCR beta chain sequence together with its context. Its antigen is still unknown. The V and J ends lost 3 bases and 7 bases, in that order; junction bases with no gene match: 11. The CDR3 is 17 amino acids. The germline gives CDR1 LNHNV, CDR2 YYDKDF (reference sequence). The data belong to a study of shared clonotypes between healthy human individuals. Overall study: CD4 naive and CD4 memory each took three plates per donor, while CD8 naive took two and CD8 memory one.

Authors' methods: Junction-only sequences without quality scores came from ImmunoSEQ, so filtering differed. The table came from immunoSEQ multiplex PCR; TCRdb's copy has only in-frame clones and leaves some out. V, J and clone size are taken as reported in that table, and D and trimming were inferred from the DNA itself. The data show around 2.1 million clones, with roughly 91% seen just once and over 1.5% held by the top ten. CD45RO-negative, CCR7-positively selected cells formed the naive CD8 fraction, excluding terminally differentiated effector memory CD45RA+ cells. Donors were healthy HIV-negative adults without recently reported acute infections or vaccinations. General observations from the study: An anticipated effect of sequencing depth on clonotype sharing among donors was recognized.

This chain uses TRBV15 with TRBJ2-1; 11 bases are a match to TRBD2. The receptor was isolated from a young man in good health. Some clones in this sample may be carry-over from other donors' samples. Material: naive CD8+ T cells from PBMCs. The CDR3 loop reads CATSRLPAGLAVNEQFF. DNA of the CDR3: TGTGCCACCAGCAGGCTCCCGGCGGGACTAGCGGTGAATGAGCAGTTCTTC.